One T cell receptor beta chain is described in this entry. The CDR3 spans 13 residues. Trimming left V 5 bases short and J 7 bases short, with 11 bases between. Per the germline V gene, CDR1 is SGHAT and CDR2 is FQNNGV. Assay: immunoSEQ multiplex PCR; the TCRdb copy retains only in-frame clones and omits some. The sample includes some 100,000 clones, approximately 90% of them seen just once. The data were taken from a study of PD-L1 blockade in urothelial cancer. Patients' urothelial carcinoma was locally advanced or metastatic. The chain couples TRBV11-2 to TRBJ1-4; D may be TRBD1 (5 bases). The sequenced sample was PBMCs, obtained around atezolizumab (anti-PD-L1) treatment. This TCR was recovered from a woman aged 80 or over with urothelial cancer. The DNA for the CDR3 is TGTGCCAGCAGCCTAGGGGAGGGTGAAAAACTGTTTTTT. Residues: CASSLGEGEKLFF.